The 26 T cell receptor beta chains reported below all come from one sample, sequenced in a study of blood T cell repertoires in COVID-19. The repertoire was sequenced with immunoSEQ multiplex PCR; TCRdb's copy has only in-frame clones and lacks some. The repertoire consists of about 170,000 clones, with around 87% occurring once and the leading ten covering approximately 4%. The sample taken for sequencing was peripheral blood. The receptors come from a man in his late teens or twenties with active or convalescent COVID-19.

This chain connects TRBV24-1 to TRBJ2-3; 7 positions match TRBD2. This CDR3 contains 15 residues. Germline values: CDR1 KGHDR, CDR2 SFDVKD. The J segment lost 5 bases and the V segment lost 0 bases, leaving 4 bases of the junction unmatched. The CDR3 is CATSDLSGGGDTQYF. The CDR3 DNA sequence: TGTGCCACCAGTGATTTGTCCGGCGGGGGAGATACGCAGTATTTT.

The chain is built from TRBV27 and TRBJ2-5, with 10 bases fitting TRBD1. In germline, CDR1 is MNHEY, CDR2 SMNVEV (reference sequence). V shed 5 bases and J 0 bases; nucleotides not matched to a gene: 12. This CDR3 spans 18 amino acids. The CDR3 is CASSPSGQDRGYQETQYF. CDR3 nucleotides: TGTGCCAGCAGTCCTTCTGGACAGGACAGGGGGTACCAAGAGACCCAGTACTTC.

This chain joins TRBV4-2 and TRBJ2-5; TRBD2 aligns across 16 bases. The germline V gene encodes CDR1 LGHNA and CDR2 YNFKEQ. With 4 bases clipped from V and 5 bases from J, the junction kept 19 bases outside the gene matches. The CDR3 covers 21 residues. CDR3 nucleotide sequence: TGTGCCAGCAGCCTATCCCAATTGGGGACTAGCGGGAGGGCCCCGGTGGAGACCCAGTACTTC. It encodes CASSLSQLGTSGRAPVETQYF.

The chain is built from TRBV24-1 and TRBJ1-4, with D perhaps matching TRBD1 (5 bases). There are 16 residues in the CDR3. Germline values: CDR1 KGHDR, CDR2 SFDVKD. V lost 4 bases to trimming and J lost 8 bases, with 19 bases between them. The DNA of the CDR3 is TGTGCCACCAGTGACCCTGGGGGGGACGGGAGCGAAAAACTGTTTTTT. Translation gives CATSDPGGDGSEKLFF.

The count of this clone is one. This sequence joins TRBV9 and TRBJ1-1; weak D call: TRBD1 (6 bases). The CDR3 has 15 amino acids. Between the trimmed V and J ends, which lost 4 bases and 1 base, there was a span of 14 bases. Germline CDR1 reads SGDLS; CDR2 reads YYNGEE. The CDR3 protein is CASSPHRVANTEAFF. DNA of the CDR3: TGTGCCAGCAGCCCGCACAGGGTGGCGAACACTGAAGCTTTCTTT. Full variable domain (rest looked up from reference TRBV9 and TRBJ1-1): DSGVTQTPKHLITATGQRVTLRCSPRSGDLSVYWYQQSLDQGLQFLIQYYNGEERAKGNILERFSAQQFPDLHSELNLSSLELGDSALYFCASSPHRVANTEAFFGQGTRLTVV.

The chain employs TRBV12-5 and TRBJ2-2, with D maybe TRBD2 (5 bases). Germline V gene lookup returns CDR1 LGHNT and CDR2 FRNRAP. Trimming stripped 9 bases from V and 0 bases from J, with 11 bases between. The CDR3 has 14 residues. The DNA of the CDR3 is TGTGCTAGGAAACTAGATACGAACACCGGGGAGCTGTTTTTT. Translated: CARKLDTNTGELFF.

V usage is TRBV11-2 and J usage is TRBJ1-1; TRBD1 might be the D (6 bases). From germline, CDR1 is SGHAT and CDR2 FQNNGV. With 4 bases removed from V and 2 bases from J, the gap between germline ends came to 11 bases. This CDR3 comprises 14 residues. This CDR3 reads CASSSGTPNTEAFF. Here the CDR3 DNA reads TGTGCCAGCAGCTCCGGGACACCAAACACTGAAGCTTTCTTT.

The chain joins TRBV11-3 to TRBJ2-7; perhaps TRBD2 as D (5 bases). Trimming pared 1 base from V and 2 bases from J, leaving 24 bases between. The CDR3 is 19 amino acids. CDR1 SGHNT and CDR2 YENEEA come from the germline V gene. CDR3 DNA: TGTGCCAGCAGCTTAGGGGTGATCGGATATGGAGGTGGCACCTACGAGCAGTACTTC. Translating gives CASSLGVIGYGGGTYEQYF.

The chain recombines TRBV5-4 with TRBJ2-7, with 7 bases identical to TRBD1. The V gene's germline CDR1 is SGHNT and CDR2 YYREEE (reference sequence). Trimming took 0 bases from V and 4 from J; bases not matched to a gene: 7. The CDR3 spans 15 residues. The CDR3 sequence is CASSLAPGGLYEQYV. DNA of the CDR3: TGTGCCAGCAGCTTGGCGCCAGGGGGTTTGTACGAGCAGTACGTC.

This chain connects TRBV10-3 to TRBJ2-5, with 7 positions matching TRBD2. CDR3 size: 17 residues. The V gene end was trimmed by 0 bases and the J gene end by 1 base; junction bases not matched to a gene: 8. Germline-derived CDR1 and CDR2 are ENHRY and SYGVKD. CDR3 in DNA: TGTGCCATCAGTGAGTCCTCGCTAGCGGACACCCAAGAGACCCAGTACTTC. Its protein is CAISESSLADTQETQYF.

V is TRBV11-2 and J is TRBJ2-7; possible D gene TRBD1, 6 bases. There are 13 residues in the CDR3. The germline V gene has CDR1 SGHAT and CDR2 FQNNGV. V was clipped by 1 base and J by 7 bases, with 11 bases between them. CDR3 residues: CASSLGDTGEQYV. CDR3 nucleotide sequence: TGTGCCAGCAGCTTAGGGGACACGGGGGAGCAGTACGTC.

The V gene is TRBV11-2, the J gene TRBJ2-5; D not certain. CDR1 is SGHAT, CDR2 FQNNGV, per germline. Deletions cut 3 bases from V and 0 bases from J, with 11 bases between. The CDR3 is 15 residues long. CDR3 residues: CASSFSSVYQETQYF. The CDR3 DNA sequence: TGTGCCAGCAGCTTCTCTTCAGTGTACCAAGAGACCCAGTACTTC.

This chain joins TRBV9 and TRBJ2-1, with 7 bases that match TRBD2. J lost 0 bases, V lost 3 bases, and 6 bases had no gene match. Germline CDR1 SGDLS, CDR2 YYNGEE. The CDR3 loop spans 16 amino acids. As DNA, the CDR3 is TGTGCCAGCAGCGCCTCCGCTAGCGGCTCCTACAATGAGCAGTTCTTC. Translating it yields CASSASASGSYNEQFF. Full variable domain (remainder filled in from reference TRBV9 and TRBJ2-1): DSGVTQTPKHLITATGQRVTLRCSPRSGDLSVYWYQQSLDQGLQFLIQYYNGEERAKGNILERFSAQQFPDLHSELNLSSLELGDSALYFCASSASASGSYNEQFFGPGTRLTVL.

The chain has TRBV14 and TRBJ2-3; 7 bases map to TRBD1. CDR1 and CDR2 (germline): SGHDN, FVKESK. V shed 1 base, J shed 6 bases, and the junction held 7 bases outside the gene matches. The CDR3 is made up of 15 amino acids. CDR3 DNA: TGTGCCAGCAGCCAAGGATTAAAACAGGGGGATACGCAGTATTTT. It is translated as CASSQGLKQGDTQYF.

The V and J genes are TRBV9 and TRBJ2-7; D possibly corresponds to TRBD2 (5 bases). Trimming took 3 bases from V and 4 from J, leaving 14 bases between them. In germline, CDR1 is SGDLS, CDR2 YYNGEE. The CDR3 covers 14 residues. CDR3 sequence: CASSASSRLYEQYF. The CDR3 bases are TGTGCCAGCAGCGCATCATCAAGACTATACGAGCAGTACTTC.

The chain combines TRBV24-1 with TRBJ2-2; 8 nucleotides match TRBD1. This CDR3 has 16 amino acids. Trimming cost V 1 base and J 7 bases; bases outside gene matches: 7. Germline values: CDR1 KGHDR, CDR2 SFDVKD. The CDR3 reads CATSDFSQGADGELFF. In nucleotides, the CDR3 is TGTGCCACCAGTGATTTTTCCCAGGGGGCGGACGGGGAGCTGTTTTTT.

CDR3 in DNA: TGTGCCAGCAGCTTAGACCTTACTAGCGGGAGTTTTTACGAGCAGTACTTC. This encodes CASSLDLTSGSFYEQYF. This sequence joins TRBV11-2 and TRBJ2-7; 11 bases are a match to TRBD2. Trimming at V came to 0 bases and at J to 4 bases, leaving 8 bases not matched to a gene. Germline assignment: CDR1 SGHAT and CDR2 FQNNGV. The CDR3 sequence is 17 residues long.

CDR3 bases: TGTGCCAGCAGTTTATATCCCCCCCCTGGCGGGGGGGATTACAATGAGCAGTTCTTC. Its translation: CASSLYPPPGGGDYNEQFF. The chain has TRBV27 and TRBJ2-1, with 9 positions matching TRBD2. The V gene end was trimmed by 1 base and the J gene end by 4 bases; junction bases not matched to a gene: 14. The CDR3 length is 19 residues. The germline CDR1 and CDR2 sequences are MNHEY and SMNVEV (reference sequence).

V is TRBV6-5 and J is TRBJ1-2, with D unresolved. V was trimmed by 8 bases and J by 2 bases, leaving 12 bases between them. The CDR3 totals 13 residues. The germline V gene has CDR1 MNHEY and CDR2 SVGAGI. CDR3 coding DNA: TGTGCCAGCGCCTATGCGGAAAACTATGGCTACACCTTC. Translating gives CASAYAENYGYTF.

The rearrangement links TRBV7-2 to TRBJ2-5; TRBD1 matches at 7 bases. Trimming removed 5 bases from V and 1 base from J; junction bases left unmatched: 10. CDR1 is SGHTA and CDR2 is FQGNSA in the germline V gene. The length of the CDR3 is 16 residues. The CDR3 is CASSKRTGITQETQYF. The DNA of the CDR3 is TGTGCCAGCAGCAAACGGACAGGTATTACCCAAGAGACCCAGTACTTC. The entire variable domain, with the rest obtained from reference TRBV7-2 and TRBJ2-5, is as follows: GAGVSQSPSNKVTEKGKDVELRCDPISGHTALYWYRQSLGQGLEFLIYFQGNSAPDKSGLPSDRFSAERTGGSVSTLTIQRTQQEDSAVYLCASSKRTGITQETQYFGPGTRLLVL.

The chain employs TRBV6-5 and TRBJ2-7; 7 nucleotides line up with TRBD1. Germline loops: CDR1 MNHEY, CDR2 SVGAGI. The CDR3 is 14 residues long. V shed 5 bases and J 4 bases; nucleotides not matched to a gene: 8. CDR3 nucleotides: TGTGCCAGCAGTACAGACAGGGCCAAATACGAGCAGTACTTC. Protein: CASSTDRAKYEQYF.

The V call is TRBV2, the J call TRBJ1-1; possibly TRBD1 for D (6 bases). Germline CDR1 SNHLY, CDR2 FYNNEI. V lost 6 bases to trimming and J lost 10 bases, with 12 bases between them. The CDR3 covers 11 residues. The chain's CDR3 is CASRGGAGAFF. The CDR3 region has the DNA TGTGCCAGCAGAGGGGGGGCAGGAGCTTTCTTT.

This sequence joins TRBV18 and TRBJ1-4, with unresolved D. The CDR3 is 15 amino acids. V was shortened by 4 bases and J by 0 bases, with 9 bases between the two germline ends. From germline, CDR1 is KGHSH and CDR2 LQKENI. In nucleotides, the CDR3 is TGTGCCAGCTCACGAGACATCACAACTAATGAAAAACTGTTTTTT. This codes for CASSRDITTNEKLFF.

The rearrangement joins TRBV23-1 to TRBJ1-2; a possible D gene is TRBD1 (6 bases). TRBV23-1 is an ORF for which the function is uncertain. The ends were cut back, 6 bases at V and 5 bases at J, with 13 bases in the middle. This CDR3 spans 13 amino acids. CDR3 residues: CASRAPGEYGYTF. The CDR3 nucleotides read TGCGCCAGCAGGGCCCCAGGGGAATATGGCTACACCTTC.

The V call is TRBV24-1, the J call TRBJ2-3; 7 positions agree with TRBD2. Germline V gene lookup returns CDR1 KGHDR and CDR2 SFDVKD. V shed 6 bases and J 1 base; nucleotides not matched to a gene: 9. The CDR3 extends over 16 amino acids. The CDR3 sequence is CATSSRLAEGTDTQYF. In DNA, the CDR3 is TGTGCCACCAGTTCACGACTAGCAGAGGGCACAGATACGCAGTATTTT.

This chain links TRBV2 with TRBJ1-5; 11 positions match TRBD1. This CDR3 is built from 14 residues. Germline values: CDR1 SNHLY, CDR2 FYNNEI. The trim removed 6 bases at V and 4 bases at J, leaving 2 bases unmatched. As DNA, the CDR3 is TGTGCCAGCAGCTGGGACAGGGGGAATCAGCCCCAGCATTTT. Its translation: CASSWDRGNQPQHF.